This is a list of T cell receptor beta chains from one sample in a study of PD-L1 blockade in urothelial cancer. TCRdb keeps only in-frame clones here, not all; method: immunoSEQ multiplex PCR. The sample carries around 80,000 clones, approximately 90% recorded once. The source material was PBMCs, sampled around atezolizumab (anti-PD-L1) treatment. The receptors were gathered from a woman at least 80 years old with urothelial cancer. The CDR3 runs from the conserved cysteine through the conserved F or W. Fields, in order: clone size, V gene, J gene, D gene, CDR3 protein, CDR3 DNA. The D gene is left open where the match is weak. The size field is filled for only some rows; it gives once, few, many or a size class.

clone_size: once; v_call: TRBV7-9; j_call: TRBJ2-3; d_call: TRBD2; cdr3_aa: CASSPLADLTDTQYF; cdr3_nt: TGTGCCAGCAGCCCCCTAGCGGATCTCACAGATACGCAGTATTTT
clone_size: -; v_call: TRBV9; j_call: TRBJ2-5; d_call: -; cdr3_aa: CASSSHGAGETQYF; cdr3_nt: TGTGCCAGCAGCTCCCATGGGGCAGGTGAGACCCAGTACTTC
clone_size: -; v_call: TRBV5-1; j_call: TRBJ1-1; d_call: -; cdr3_aa: CASSLSEETTEAFF; cdr3_nt: TGCGCCAGCAGCTTGAGTGAGGAAACCACTGAAGCTTTCTTT
clone_size: -; v_call: TRBV5-6; j_call: TRBJ1-1; d_call: -; cdr3_aa: CASSPGDTEAFF; cdr3_nt: TGTGCCAGCAGTCCAGGGGACACTGAAGCTTTCTTT
clone_size: once; v_call: TRBV28; j_call: TRBJ1-2; d_call: -; cdr3_aa: CASSTAKLSAYGYTF; cdr3_nt: TGTGCCAGCAGTACCGCCAAGTTGAGCGCATATGGCTACACCTTC
clone_size: -; v_call: TRBV19; j_call: TRBJ2-7; d_call: -; cdr3_aa: CASSVTFSYEQYF; cdr3_nt: TGTGCCAGTAGTGTAACATTTTCCTACGAGCAGTACTTC
clone_size: -; v_call: TRBV19; j_call: TRBJ1-1; d_call: -; cdr3_aa: CASSPGRAVMNTEAFF; cdr3_nt: TGTGCCAGTAGCCCCGGGCGGGCCGTGATGAACACTGAAGCTTTCTTT
clone_size: -; v_call: TRBV5-4; j_call: TRBJ1-5; d_call: TRBD1; cdr3_aa: CASSPDRGGQPQHF; cdr3_nt: TGTGCCAGCAGCCCGGACAGGGGGGGCCAGCCCCAGCATTTT
clone_size: few; v_call: TRBV6-1; j_call: TRBJ1-5; d_call: -; cdr3_aa: CASRRRTEDQPQHF; cdr3_nt: TGTGCCAGCAGAAGAAGGACAGAGGATCAGCCCCAGCATTTT
clone_size: -; v_call: TRBV18; j_call: TRBJ1-2; d_call: -; cdr3_aa: CASSPVRGDYGYTF; cdr3_nt: TGTGCCAGCTCACCAGTACGGGGGGACTATGGCTACACCTTC
clone_size: -; v_call: TRBV7-3; j_call: TRBJ2-1; d_call: TRBD2; cdr3_aa: CASSRSGGTSGMNEQFF; cdr3_nt: TGTGCCAGCAGCCGCTCGGGGGGTACTAGCGGGATGAATGAGCAGTTCTTC
clone_size: -; v_call: TRBV2; j_call: TRBJ2-7; d_call: -; cdr3_aa: CASSPNGLSSYEQYF; cdr3_nt: TGTGCCAGCAGTCCCAACGGACTGAGCTCCTACGAGCAGTACTTC
clone_size: -; v_call: TRBV10-2; j_call: TRBJ2-2; d_call: -; cdr3_aa: CASSVPAGNTGELFF; cdr3_nt: TGCGCCAGCAGTGTACCGGCAGGGAACACCGGGGAGCTGTTTTTT
clone_size: -; v_call: TRBV19; j_call: TRBJ2-5; d_call: TRBD1; cdr3_aa: CASSGTGVETQYF; cdr3_nt: TGTGCCAGTAGTGGGACAGGGGTTGAGACCCAGTACTTC
clone_size: -; v_call: TRBV2; j_call: TRBJ2-7; d_call: TRBD1; cdr3_aa: CASTQGQIYEQYF; cdr3_nt: TGTGCCAGCACACAGGGACAGATATACGAGCAGTACTTC
clone_size: -; v_call: TRBV5-1; j_call: TRBJ1-2; d_call: -; cdr3_aa: CASSLAGQGHGYTF; cdr3_nt: TGCGCCAGCAGCTTGGCTGGCCAGGGGCATGGCTACACCTTC
clone_size: -; v_call: TRBV27; j_call: TRBJ1-2; d_call: TRBD1; cdr3_aa: CASRDRNGYTF; cdr3_nt: TGTGCCAGCAGGGACAGGAATGGCTACACCTTC
clone_size: -; v_call: TRBV6-4; j_call: TRBJ1-2; d_call: TRBD1; cdr3_aa: CASSDSTGGGYTF; cdr3_nt: TGTGCCAGCAGTGACTCGACAGGGGGCGGCTACACCTTC
clone_size: -; v_call: TRBV29-1; j_call: TRBJ2-7; d_call: TRBD2; cdr3_aa: CSVGGPSSTYEQYF; cdr3_nt: TGCAGCGTGGGAGGGCCATCATCCACCTACGAGCAGTACTTC
clone_size: -; v_call: TRBV11-2; j_call: TRBJ2-3; d_call: -; cdr3_aa: CASSLDRPGPYTQYF; cdr3_nt: TGTGCCAGCAGCTTAGATCGTCCAGGGCCTTATACGCAGTATTTT
clone_size: -; v_call: TRBV7-9; j_call: TRBJ2-1; d_call: TRBD2; cdr3_aa: CASSATSGLSSYNEQFF; cdr3_nt: TGTGCCAGCAGCGCGACTAGCGGTCTTAGCTCCTACAATGAGCAGTTCTTC
clone_size: -; v_call: TRBV7-2; j_call: TRBJ1-2; d_call: -; cdr3_aa: CASSERAAGLGYGYTF; cdr3_nt: TGTGCCAGCAGCGAAAGGGCGGCGGGGCTAGGCTATGGCTACACCTTC
clone_size: -; v_call: TRBV15; j_call: TRBJ1-5; d_call: -; cdr3_aa: CATSRGGQLSGNQPQHF; cdr3_nt: TGTGCCACCAGCAGAGGTGGACAGCTCTCGGGCAATCAGCCCCAGCATTTT
clone_size: -; v_call: TRBV7-9; j_call: TRBJ1-1; d_call: -; cdr3_aa: CASSLAGQPNTEAFF; cdr3_nt: TGTGCCAGCAGCTTAGCCGGACAGCCGAACACTGAAGCTTTCTTT
clone_size: once; v_call: TRBV5-1; j_call: TRBJ1-1; d_call: -; cdr3_aa: CASSSPGRYTEAFF; cdr3_nt: TGCGCCAGCAGCTCTCCAGGGAGGTACACTGAAGCTTTCTTT
clone_size: -; v_call: TRBV18; j_call: TRBJ1-5; d_call: TRBD1; cdr3_aa: CASSTTGDNQPQHF; cdr3_nt: TGTGCCAGCTCAACAACAGGGGACAATCAGCCCCAGCATTTT
clone_size: -; v_call: TRBV28; j_call: TRBJ1-1; d_call: -; cdr3_aa: CASSYPAGGFTEAFF; cdr3_nt: TGTGCCAGCAGCTACCCCGCGGGGGGCTTCACTGAAGCTTTCTTT
clone_size: -; v_call: TRBV6-1; j_call: TRBJ1-2; d_call: TRBD1; cdr3_aa: CASIRDRGQSGYTF; cdr3_nt: TGTGCCAGCATCCGGGACAGAGGCCAATCTGGCTACACCTTC
clone_size: -; v_call: TRBV5-1; j_call: TRBJ2-5; d_call: TRBD2; cdr3_aa: CASSSGLAGQETQYF; cdr3_nt: TGCGCCAGCAGCTCGGGACTAGCGGGGCAAGAGACCCAGTACTTC
clone_size: once; v_call: TRBV7-3; j_call: TRBJ2-5; d_call: TRBD2; cdr3_aa: CASSLKAGVGQETQYF; cdr3_nt: TGTGCCAGCAGCTTAAAGGCGGGGGTAGGGCAAGAGACCCAGTACTTC
clone_size: -; v_call: TRBV7-9; j_call: TRBJ1-2; d_call: -; cdr3_aa: CASSFDRFDGYTF; cdr3_nt: TGTGCCAGCAGCTTCGACAGGTTCGATGGCTACACCTTC
clone_size: -; v_call: TRBV20-1; j_call: TRBJ2-3; d_call: -; cdr3_aa: CSAYLDTQYF; cdr3_nt: TGCAGTGCTTATCTAGATACGCAGTATTTT
clone_size: once; v_call: TRBV4-1; j_call: TRBJ2-7; d_call: -; cdr3_aa: CASSHSPYEQYF; cdr3_nt: TGCGCCAGCAGCCACTCCCCCTACGAGCAGTACTTC
clone_size: -; v_call: TRBV7-6; j_call: TRBJ2-7; d_call: TRBD1; cdr3_aa: CASSLDPGQVALEQYF; cdr3_nt: TGTGCCAGCAGCTTAGACCCGGGACAGGTAGCTCTCGAGCAGTACTTC
clone_size: once; v_call: TRBV5-1; j_call: TRBJ2-1; d_call: TRBD2; cdr3_aa: CASSARGLAVEQFF; cdr3_nt: TGCGCCAGCAGCGCACGTGGACTAGCGGTTGAGCAGTTCTTC
clone_size: -; v_call: TRBV14; j_call: TRBJ2-7; d_call: TRBD2; cdr3_aa: CASSLPGGYEQYF; cdr3_nt: TGTGCCAGCAGCCTACCGGGAGGGTACGAGCAGTACTTC
clone_size: -; v_call: TRBV13; j_call: TRBJ2-1; d_call: TRBD2; cdr3_aa: CASSLRLAGGVSEQFF; cdr3_nt: TGTGCCAGCAGCCTCCGACTAGCGGGAGGGGTTAGTGAGCAGTTCTTC